This T cell receptor (beta chain) was documented in a study of shared clonotypes between healthy human individuals. Study-wide points: Clonotype sharing among donors likely depends on sequencing depth.

V lost 5 bases, J lost 7 bases, and 7 bases lay in between. Germline V lookup: CDR1 SGHRS, CDR2 YFSETQ. The CDR3 extends over 11 amino acids. On this clone itself: Its antigen is still unknown.

PCR replicates performed on unsorted PBMC used approximately 310 ng DNA, some 30,000 T cell genomes. Under the authors' procedure: ImmunoSEQ output lacked quality scores and full-length reads, limiting matched filtering. The protocol was immunoSEQ multiplex PCR, while the TCRdb copy is restricted to in-frame clones and leaves out a portion. The V and J calls and the clone size are those of that table, but D and trimming were determined from the DNA. Among about 92,000 clones listed, around 47% were seen once. Sequencing used PBMCs. The sequence was obtained from a woman between 35 and 50 years old in good health. Some clones in this sample may be carry-over from other donors' samples. The chain uses TRBV5-1 and TRBJ2-1; D is perhaps TRBD1 (5 bases). CDR3 DNA sequence: TGCGCCAGCAGGTCAGGGAATGAGCAGTTCTTC. It translates to CASRSGNEQFF.